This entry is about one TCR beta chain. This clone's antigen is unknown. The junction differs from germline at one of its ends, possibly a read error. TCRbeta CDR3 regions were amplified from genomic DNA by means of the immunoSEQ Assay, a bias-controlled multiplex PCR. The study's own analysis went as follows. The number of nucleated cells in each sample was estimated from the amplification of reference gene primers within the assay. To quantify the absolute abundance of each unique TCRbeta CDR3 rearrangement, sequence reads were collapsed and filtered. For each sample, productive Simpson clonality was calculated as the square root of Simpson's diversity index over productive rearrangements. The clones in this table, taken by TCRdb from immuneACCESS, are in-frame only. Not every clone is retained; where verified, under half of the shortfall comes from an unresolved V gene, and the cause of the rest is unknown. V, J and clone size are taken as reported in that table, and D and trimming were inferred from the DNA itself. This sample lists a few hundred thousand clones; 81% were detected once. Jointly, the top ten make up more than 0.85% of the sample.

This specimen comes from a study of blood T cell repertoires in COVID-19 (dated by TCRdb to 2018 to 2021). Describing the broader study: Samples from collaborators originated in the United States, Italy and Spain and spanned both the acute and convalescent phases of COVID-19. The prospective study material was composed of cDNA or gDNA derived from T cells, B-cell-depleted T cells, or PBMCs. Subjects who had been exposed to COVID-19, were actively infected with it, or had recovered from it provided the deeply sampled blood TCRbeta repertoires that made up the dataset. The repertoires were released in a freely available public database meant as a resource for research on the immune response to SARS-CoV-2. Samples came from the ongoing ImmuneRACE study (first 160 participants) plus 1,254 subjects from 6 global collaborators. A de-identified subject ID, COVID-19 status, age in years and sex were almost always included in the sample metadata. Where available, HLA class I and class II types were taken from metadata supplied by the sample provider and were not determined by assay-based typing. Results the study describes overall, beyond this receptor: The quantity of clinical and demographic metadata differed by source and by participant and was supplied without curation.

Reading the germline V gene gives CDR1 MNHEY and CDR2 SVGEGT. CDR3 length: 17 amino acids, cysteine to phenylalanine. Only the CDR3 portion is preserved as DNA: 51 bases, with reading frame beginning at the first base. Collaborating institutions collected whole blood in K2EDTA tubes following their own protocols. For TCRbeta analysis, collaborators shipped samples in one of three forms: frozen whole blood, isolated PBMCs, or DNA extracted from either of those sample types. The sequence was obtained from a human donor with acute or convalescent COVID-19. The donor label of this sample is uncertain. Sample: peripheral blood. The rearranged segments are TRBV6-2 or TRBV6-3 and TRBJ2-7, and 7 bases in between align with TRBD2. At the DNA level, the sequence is TGTGCCAGCAGTTACTCGGTCTATCGTGGCGGGAGCCCTCGTTGGGACTTC. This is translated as CASSYSVYRGGSPRWDF.